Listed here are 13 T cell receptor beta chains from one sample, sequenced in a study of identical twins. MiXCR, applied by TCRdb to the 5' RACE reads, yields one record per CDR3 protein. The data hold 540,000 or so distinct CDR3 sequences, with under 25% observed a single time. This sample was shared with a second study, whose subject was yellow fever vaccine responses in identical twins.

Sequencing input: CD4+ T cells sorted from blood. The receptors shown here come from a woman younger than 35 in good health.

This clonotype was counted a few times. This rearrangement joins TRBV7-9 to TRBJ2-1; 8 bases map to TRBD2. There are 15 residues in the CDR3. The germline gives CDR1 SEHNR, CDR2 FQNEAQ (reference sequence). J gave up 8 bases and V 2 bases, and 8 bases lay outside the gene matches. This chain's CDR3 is CASSLHGTSGDEQFF. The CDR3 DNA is TGTGCCAGCAGCTTACATGGGACTAGTGGCGATGAGCAGTTCTTC.

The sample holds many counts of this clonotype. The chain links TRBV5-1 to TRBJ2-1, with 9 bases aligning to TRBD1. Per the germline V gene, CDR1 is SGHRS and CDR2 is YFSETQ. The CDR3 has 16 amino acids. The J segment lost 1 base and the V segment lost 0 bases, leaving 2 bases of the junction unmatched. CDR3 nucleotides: TGCGCCAGCAGCTTGGGTGGGACAGGGTCCTACAATGAGCAGTTCTTC. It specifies CASSLGGTGSYNEQFF.

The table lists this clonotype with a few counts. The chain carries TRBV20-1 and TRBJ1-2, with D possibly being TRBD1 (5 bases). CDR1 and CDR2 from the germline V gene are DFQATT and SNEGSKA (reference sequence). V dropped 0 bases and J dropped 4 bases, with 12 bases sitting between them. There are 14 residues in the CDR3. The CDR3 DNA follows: TGCAGTGCTAGAGACCCGGCCAGGGCCTATGGCTACACCTTC. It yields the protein CSARDPARAYGYTF.

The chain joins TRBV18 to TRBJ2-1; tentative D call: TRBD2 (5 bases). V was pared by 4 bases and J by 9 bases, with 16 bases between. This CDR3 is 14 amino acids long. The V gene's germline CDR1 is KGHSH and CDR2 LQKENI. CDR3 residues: CASSLASPAPEQFF. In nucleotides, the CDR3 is TGTGCCAGCTCACTAGCGTCCCCGGCACCTGAGCAGTTCTTC.

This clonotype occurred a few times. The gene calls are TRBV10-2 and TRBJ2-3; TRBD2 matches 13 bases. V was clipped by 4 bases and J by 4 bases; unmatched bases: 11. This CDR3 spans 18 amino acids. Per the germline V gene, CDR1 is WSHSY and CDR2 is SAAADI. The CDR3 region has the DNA TGCGCCAGCAGTGCCCAATCTGGACTAGCGGGAGCCGCAGATACGCAGTATTTT. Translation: CASSAQSGLAGAADTQYF.

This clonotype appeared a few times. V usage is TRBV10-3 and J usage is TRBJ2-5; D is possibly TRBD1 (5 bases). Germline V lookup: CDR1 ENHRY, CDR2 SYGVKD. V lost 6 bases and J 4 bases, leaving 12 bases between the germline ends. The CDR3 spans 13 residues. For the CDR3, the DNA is TGTGCCATCAGGGAAGGGCAGGGAGAGACCCAGTACTTC. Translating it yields CAIREGQGETQYF.

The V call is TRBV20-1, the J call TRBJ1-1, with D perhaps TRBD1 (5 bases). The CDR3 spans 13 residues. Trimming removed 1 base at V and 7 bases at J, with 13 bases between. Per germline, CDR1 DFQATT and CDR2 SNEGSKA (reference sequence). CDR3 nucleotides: TGCAGTGCTAGAGTTCCCGTGACAGATGAAGCTTTCTTT. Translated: CSARVPVTDEAFF.

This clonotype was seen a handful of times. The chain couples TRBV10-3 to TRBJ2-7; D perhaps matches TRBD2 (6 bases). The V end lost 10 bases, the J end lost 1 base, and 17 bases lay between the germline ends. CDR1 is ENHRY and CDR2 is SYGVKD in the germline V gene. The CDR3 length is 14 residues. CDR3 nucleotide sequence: TGTGCCACCCGAGCAGAACTAGCATCCTACGAGCAGTACGTC. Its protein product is CATRAELASYEQYV.

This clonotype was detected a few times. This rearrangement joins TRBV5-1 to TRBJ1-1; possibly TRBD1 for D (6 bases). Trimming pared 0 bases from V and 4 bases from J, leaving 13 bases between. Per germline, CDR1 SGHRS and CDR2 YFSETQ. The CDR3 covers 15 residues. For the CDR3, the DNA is TGCGCCAGCAGCTTGGCCGCAGGGGTTGGCACTGAAGCTTTCTTT. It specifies CASSLAAGVGTEAFF. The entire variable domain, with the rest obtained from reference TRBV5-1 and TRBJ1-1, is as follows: KAGVTQTPRYLIKTRGQQVTLSCSPISGHRSVSWYQQTPGQGLQFLFEYFSETQRNKGNFPGRFSGRQFSNSRSEMNVSTLELGDSALYLCASSLAAGVGTEAFFGQGTRLTVV.

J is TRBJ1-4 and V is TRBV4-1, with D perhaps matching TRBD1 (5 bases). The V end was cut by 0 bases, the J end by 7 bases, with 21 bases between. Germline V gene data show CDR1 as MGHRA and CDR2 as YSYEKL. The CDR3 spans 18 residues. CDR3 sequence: CASSQDPGLGAYGEKLFF. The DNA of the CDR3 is TGCGCCAGCAGCCAAGATCCGGGACTAGGCGCATATGGTGAAAAACTGTTTTTT.

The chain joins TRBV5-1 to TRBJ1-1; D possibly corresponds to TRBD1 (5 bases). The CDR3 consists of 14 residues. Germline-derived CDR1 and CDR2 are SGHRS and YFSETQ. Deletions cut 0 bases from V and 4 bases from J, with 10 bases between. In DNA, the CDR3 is TGCGCCAGCAGCTTGGTGGGGCGGGGCACTGAAGCTTTCTTT. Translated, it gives CASSLVGRGTEAFF.

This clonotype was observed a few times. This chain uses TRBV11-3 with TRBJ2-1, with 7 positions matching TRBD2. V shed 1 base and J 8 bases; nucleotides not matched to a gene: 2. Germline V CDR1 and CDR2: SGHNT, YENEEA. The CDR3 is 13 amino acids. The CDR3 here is CASSLVGRDEQFF. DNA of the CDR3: TGTGCCAGCAGCTTAGTTGGGAGGGATGAGCAGTTCTTC.

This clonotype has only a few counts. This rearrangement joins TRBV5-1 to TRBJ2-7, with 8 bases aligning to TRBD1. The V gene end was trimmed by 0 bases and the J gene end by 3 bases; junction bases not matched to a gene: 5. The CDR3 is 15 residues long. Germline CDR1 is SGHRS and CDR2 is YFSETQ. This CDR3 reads CASSLDTGGIYEQYF. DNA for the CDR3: TGCGCCAGCAGCTTGGATACAGGGGGGATCTACGAGCAGTACTTC.